This TCR beta chain was captured in a study of glioma-infiltrating T cells. Using RNA template, CDR3s of TCR alpha and beta were amplified with iRepertoire arm-PCR. TCRdb reprocessed the multiplex PCR reads via MiXCR and lists one record per CDR3 protein. The repertoire consists of more than 350,000 distinct CDR3 sequences, with approximately 42% occurring once and the leading ten covering 12%. There are 13 residues in the CDR3. The ends were cut back, 6 bases at V and 0 bases at J, with 9 bases in the middle. CDR1 MNHEY and CDR2 SVGEGT come from the germline V gene. The sample comprised glioma tissue, nonneoplastic brain tissue, or PBMCs (not recorded which). The chain employs TRBV6-2 or TRBV6-3 and TRBJ2-7; D unresolved. This clonotype was sampled from a human donor with low-grade glioma or glioblastoma, undergoing nonglioma brain surgery, or in good health (not recorded which). Written as DNA, the CDR3 is TGTGCCAGCAGCCACCAAGGCTCCTACGAGCAGTACTTC. Protein product: CASSHQGSYEQYF.